This TCR beta chain was documented in a study of T cells in Graves' hyperthyroidism and ophthalmopathy. The CDR3 has 16 amino acids. The V and J ends lost 2 bases and 1 base, in that order; junction bases with no gene match: 5. Per the germline V gene, CDR1 is SGHVS and CDR2 is FQNEAQ. Using RNA transcripts as the source, TCR beta CDR3 regions were amplified. In the first-round RT-PCR of the TCR CDR3, the HTBI primer set was used. Via MiXCR, TCRdb re-called the multiplex PCR reads, giving one row per CDR3 protein. The sample has under 300,000 distinct CDR3 sequences; roughly 15% are singletons. Based on clinical symptoms, serum thyroxine and TRAb, thyroid ultrasound and orbital computed tomography, diagnoses were reached. This clonotype was detected many times. Its antigen is not identified. Study-level findings and limits: Blood held most thyroid clonotypes expanded above 0.001 frequency. In the analysis, a 13 V-J model separated ophthalmopathy from stable hyperthyroidism.

The chain is built from TRBV7-8 and TRBJ2-1; 7 bases match TRBD2. Sequenced sample: blood. The clonotype originates from a woman between 40 and 50 years old with Graves' hyperthyroidism. For the CDR3, the DNA is TGTGCCAGCAGCTTATCCGGGAGGAGTTCCTACAATGAGCAGTTCTTC. Protein: CASSLSGRSSYNEQFF.